The 8 T cell receptor beta chains listed next were all sequenced from one sample in a study of blood T cell repertoires in COVID-19. Repertoires were generated with immunoSEQ multiplex PCR, while TCRdb's copy carries only in-frame clones and drops some. The data contain approximately 40,000 clones, roughly 84% of them singletons. The sequencing sample was made of peripheral blood. All receptors come from a human donor in a cohort sampled during active COVID-19.

The chain uses TRBV6-5 and TRBJ1-1; D not resolved. Germline V gene sequence: CDR1 MNHEY, CDR2 SVGAGI. The CDR3 consists of 14 residues. V was cut by 2 bases and J by 11 bases, with 18 bases left in between. CDR3 sequence reads: CASSYPNPFRLAFF. In DNA form, the CDR3 reads TGTGCCAGCAGTTACCCGAATCCCTTCAGGTTGGCTTTCTTT.

The chain carries TRBV7-9 and TRBJ2-7; TRBD1 matches at 7 bases. Germline V gene data show CDR1 as SEHNR and CDR2 as FQNEAQ (reference sequence). The CDR3 is 14 residues long. The trim removed 1 base at V and 8 bases at J, leaving 8 bases unmatched. The CDR3 region is CASSLGVGTEKQYF. Written as DNA, the CDR3 is TGTGCCAGCAGCTTAGGGGTCGGGACAGAGAAGCAGTACTTC.

The CDR3 nucleotides are TGTGCCAGCAGCCTCCAACAGGGAACTAGCGGACAAGAGACCCAGTACTTC. It is translated as CASSLQQGTSGQETQYF. The rearrangement uses TRBV3-1 (or the pseudogene TRBV3-2) and TRBJ2-5, with TRBD2 matching 8 bases. V shed 4 bases, J shed 2 bases, and the junction held 12 bases outside the gene matches. The germline CDR1 and CDR2 sequences are LGHDT and YNNKEL (reference sequence). The CDR3 contains 17 residues.

The chain carries TRBV27 and TRBJ2-2, with unresolved D. Germline CDR1 and CDR2: MNHEY and SMNVEV (reference sequence). The ends were cut back, 6 bases at V and 2 bases at J, with 16 bases in the middle. The CDR3 has 16 residues. CDR3 DNA: TGTGCCAGCAGCCCCCCAGGCAGTTTAAACACCGGGGAGCTGTTTTTT. Translating it yields CASSPPGSLNTGELFF.

The chain links TRBV5-8 to TRBJ1-3; D gene unclear. Germline V gives CDR1 SGHTS, CDR2 YDEGEE. Trimming removed 2 bases at V and 0 bases at J, with 12 bases between. This CDR3 contains 16 residues. The CDR3 region is CASSFRGRGSGNTIYF. The CDR3 DNA is TGTGCCAGCAGCTTCCGCGGACGGGGCTCTGGAAACACCATATATTTT.

This chain joins TRBV3-1 (or the pseudogene TRBV3-2) and TRBJ1-6; 7 nucleotides match TRBD1. Trimming at V came to 6 bases and at J to 7 bases, leaving 12 bases not matched to a gene. CDR3 length equals 16 residues. Germline V CDR1 and CDR2: LGHDT, YNNKEL (reference sequence). The CDR3 nucleotides read TGTGCCAGCAGTCCCATTCAGGGGGGCGGGAATTCACCCCTCCACTTT. It yields the protein CASSPIQGGGNSPLHF.

The table lists this clone with a count of one. The genes are TRBV6-1 and TRBJ2-1; D perhaps matches TRBD2 (6 bases). The ends were cut back, 3 bases at V and 1 base at J, with 10 bases in the middle. This CDR3 contains 15 residues. The germline CDR1 and CDR2 sequences are MNHNS and SASEGT. The chain's CDR3 is CASSDAGTSYNEQFF. DNA of the CDR3: TGTGCCAGCAGTGACGCAGGGACTTCCTACAATGAGCAGTTCTTC.

The chain recombines TRBV11-2 with TRBJ2-3; maybe TRBD2 (6 bases). Trimming stripped 5 bases from V and 2 bases from J, with 11 bases between. The V gene's germline CDR1 is SGHAT and CDR2 FQNNGV. This CDR3 is 14 amino acids long. CDR3 sequence (DNA): TGTGCCAGCAGCCCGACTAGTTCCACAGATACGCAGTATTTT. Translating gives CASSPTSSTDTQYF.